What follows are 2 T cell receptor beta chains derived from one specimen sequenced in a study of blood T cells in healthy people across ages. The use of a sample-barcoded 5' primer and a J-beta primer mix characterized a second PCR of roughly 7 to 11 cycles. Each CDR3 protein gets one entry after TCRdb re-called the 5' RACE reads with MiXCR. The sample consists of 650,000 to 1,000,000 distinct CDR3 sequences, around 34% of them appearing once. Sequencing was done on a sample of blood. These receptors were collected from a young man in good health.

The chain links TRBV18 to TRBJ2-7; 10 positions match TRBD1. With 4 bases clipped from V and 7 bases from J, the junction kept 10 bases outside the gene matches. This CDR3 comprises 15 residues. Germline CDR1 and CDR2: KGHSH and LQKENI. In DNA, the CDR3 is TGTGCCAGCTCACGGGGACAGGGGATCTACAATGAGCAGTACTTC. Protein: CASSRGQGIYNEQYF.

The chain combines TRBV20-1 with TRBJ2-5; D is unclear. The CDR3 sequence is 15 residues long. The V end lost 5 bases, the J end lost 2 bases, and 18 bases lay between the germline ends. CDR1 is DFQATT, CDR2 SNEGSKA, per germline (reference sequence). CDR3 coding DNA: TGCAGTGCTTCCAGGACCCCTGATACTCAAGAGACCCAGTACTTC. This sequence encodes CSASRTPDTQETQYF.